The 9 T cell receptor beta chains below were found in one sample sequenced in a study of PD-L1 blockade in urothelial cancer. Generated by immunoSEQ multiplex PCR, the TCRdb table keeps only in-frame clones and is missing some. The data contain some 60,000 clones, just over 85% of them seen just once; the ten biggest clones take up 2.9%. The specimen comprised PBMCs, sampled around atezolizumab (anti-PD-L1) treatment. These receptors were taken from a man aged 50 to 60 with urothelial cancer.

This chain's CDR3 is CASSDGQGDYGYTF. In DNA, the CDR3 is TGTGCCAGCAGTGACGGACAGGGTGACTATGGCTACACCTTC. The gene calls are TRBV6-5 and TRBJ1-2, with 8 bases fitting TRBD1. Germline V gene sequence: CDR1 MNHEY, CDR2 SVGAGI. V lost 5 bases and J lost 3; bases outside the gene matches: 5. The CDR3 has 14 residues.

The rearrangement joins TRBV6-5 to TRBJ1-2, with 7 bases that match TRBD1. Germline V gene sequence: CDR1 MNHEY, CDR2 SVGAGI. The CDR3 runs 14 residues. Trimming at V came to 2 bases and at J to 13 bases, leaving 13 bases not matched to a gene. CDR3 sequence reads: CASSYEWDRSLSTF. The CDR3 nucleotides are TGTGCCAGCAGTTACGAGTGGGACAGAAGTTTAAGCACCTTC.

The chain couples TRBV7-8 to TRBJ2-1, with D perhaps matching TRBD2 (6 bases). The CDR3 is 16 amino acids. Trimming pared 0 bases from V and 8 bases from J, leaving 17 bases between. CDR1 and CDR2 from the germline V gene are SGHVS and FQNEAQ. The CDR3 DNA reads as TGTGCCAGCAGCTTAGCGAGGGGTCGCGGGATGGATGAGCAGTTCTTC. Its translation is CASSLARGRGMDEQFF.

J is TRBJ2-3 and V is TRBV25-1, with 9 positions matching TRBD2. The CDR3 consists of 15 residues. Losses at the gene ends were 5 bases for V and 10 bases for J; bases not matched to a gene: 13. CDR1 and CDR2 from the germline V gene are MGHDK and SYGVNS. CDR3 DNA sequence: TGTGCCAGCAGTTTGGCGGGAGGGCCTCTGGGTTCGCAGTATTTT. It translates to CASSLAGGPLGSQYF.

This clone has just one count. Mismatch with germline at one junction end may stem from a read error. V is TRBV7-9 and J is TRBJ1-2; 7 bases agree with TRBD1. This CDR3 is 16 amino acids long. CDR1 is SEHNR and CDR2 is FQNEAQ in the germline V gene (reference sequence). CDR3 bases: TGTGCCAGCAGCATAGCGGGACAGACATATAACTATGGCTACACCTTC. This codes for CASSIAGQTYNYGYTF. The full variable domain, in which reference TRBV7-9 and TRBJ1-2 provide the parts outside the CDR3, is DTGVSQNPRHKITKRGQNVTFRCDPISEHNRLYWYRQTLGQGPEFLTYFQNEAQLEKSRLLSDRFSAERPKGSFSTLEIQRTEQGDSAMYLCASSIAGQTYNYGYTFGSGTRLTVV.

This chain uses TRBV18 with TRBJ2-4; D unresolved. Trimming cost V 6 bases and J 0 bases, with 9 bases left between them. Germline V gene sequence: CDR1 KGHSH, CDR2 LQKENI. This CDR3 spans 14 amino acids. CDR3 bases: TGTGCCAGCTCCCAGGATATAGCCAAAAACATTCAGTACTTC. Its translation is CASSQDIAKNIQYF.

CDR3 protein: CASSLGGQAGGQADTQYF. CDR3 nucleotides: TGCGCCAGCAGCTTGGGGGGTCAAGCGGGAGGGCAAGCAGATACGCAGTATTTT. The chain combines TRBV5-1 with TRBJ2-3; TRBD2 aligns across 10 bases. CDR3 size: 18 residues. Germline V gene data show CDR1 as SGHRS and CDR2 as YFSETQ. Losses at the gene ends were 0 bases for V and 4 bases for J; bases not matched to a gene: 11.

The V call is TRBV5-6, the J call TRBJ2-1; D perhaps matches TRBD2 (6 bases). The length of the CDR3 is 16 residues. Trimming cost V 4 bases and J 4 bases, with 18 bases left between them. Germline V gene lookup returns CDR1 SGHDT and CDR2 YYEEEE. CDR3 protein: CASSNKGLEHYNEQFF. For the CDR3, the DNA is TGTGCCAGCAGCAACAAGGGACTGGAACATTACAATGAGCAGTTCTTC. The whole variable domain, remainder taken from reference TRBV5-6 and TRBJ2-1, is DAGVTQSPTHLIKTRGQQVTLRCSPKSGHDTVSWYQQALGQGPQFIFQYYEEEERQRGNFPDRFSGHQFPNYSSELNVNALLLGDSALYLCASSNKGLEHYNEQFFGPGTRLTVL.

V is TRBV28 and J is TRBJ1-1; D unresolved. Germline-derived CDR1 and CDR2 are MDHEN and SYDVKM. The CDR3 loop spans 14 amino acids. Trimming pared 3 bases from V and 6 bases from J, leaving 14 bases between. The CDR3 loop is CASSFWSGKAEAFF. CDR3 coding DNA: TGTGCCAGCAGTTTCTGGAGTGGAAAGGCTGAAGCTTTCTTT.